These T cell receptor beta chains were read from a single sample in a study of a mutant IDH1 vaccine in newly diagnosed glioma. Their cognate antigens are unknown. The assay was immunoSEQ multiplex PCR, and TCRdb's table has in-frame clones only and misses some. The data contain over 55,000 clones, around 80% of them singletons. The source was PBMCs, collected from a glioma patient whose treatment included an IDH1 peptide vaccine. The receptor source for this set is a woman aged 40 to 50 with glioma. Some clones in this sample may be carry-over from other donors' samples. Each CDR3 is given with its conserved first and last residue. For some rows the clone size is stated as once, few or many, or as a class when expanded; others skip it.

>TRBV4-1|TRBJ2-1|NA|17
CASSQDEAYGARNEQFF
>TRBV4-3|TRBJ1-5|NA|16
CASSQVVGRGDQPQHF
>TRBV6-4|TRBJ2-7|few|15
CASSESGQGAHEQYF
>TRBV2|TRBJ1-5|NA|13
CASKGLPGQPQHF
>TRBV7-2|TRBJ1-2|NA|14
CASRPGPGEYGYTF
>TRBV7-9|TRBJ2-6|NA|18
CASSLSRYIQSRANVLTF
>TRBV6-1|NA|NA|16
CASSEEDRGSRYEQYF
>TRBV6-5|TRBJ2-2|NA|14
CASSLQGKAGELFF
>TRBV13|TRBJ2-7|NA|14
CASSLGRQTYEQYF
>TRBV5-4|TRBJ1-2|NA|15
CASSQPGTGGYGYTF
>TRBV11-2|TRBJ2-2|NA|14
CASSLGASVGELFF
>TRBV11-2|TRBJ2-5|NA|15
CASSLAGSPAETQYF
>TRBV5-1|TRBJ1-5|NA|15
CASSLEPGSDQPQHF
>TRBV7-8|TRBJ2-7|NA|15
CASSLVAGDHYEQYF
>TRBV12-5|TRBJ1-1|NA|11
CASGFSTEAFF
>TRBV6-5|TRBJ1-5|NA|15
CASSYSGQGGQPQHF
>TRBV5-6|TRBJ2-7|NA|13
CASSPRGDYEQYF